This T cell receptor beta chain was obtained from a study of cytomegalovirus exposure and HLA in healthy donors (dated by TCRdb to 2016 to 2017). For the wider study: An earlier analysis of several hundred of the donors reported over 250 Gb of sequence data and 117 million unique TCR beta sequences obtained from about 170 million T cells. Roughly 300 gigabases of sequencing data and 78 million or so unique TCR sequences were included in an early release covering about 620 HLA-typed donors. Of the approximately 400 genotyped donors, approximately 82% fell in the genetic ancestry cluster associated with self-reported Caucasian donors. The aim of the study was to test whether cataloging public T cell receptors could identify signatures of past pathogen exposure. The T cell repertoires of 666 subjects were profiled by immunosequencing and related to cytomegalovirus serostatus. In addition to the first cohort of 650 to 750 subjects, a separate validation cohort of some 120 different subjects was used. To predict cytomegalovirus infection status, the study combined high-throughput TCR immunosequencing, statistical association of individual TCRs with disease status, and machine learning. A later analysis re-analyzed previously published TCR beta repertoires from 500 to 700 donors and added high-resolution HLA genotyping to study TCR occurrence patterns. Rather than using new phenotypic data, the later analysis identified candidate immune exposures from TCR beta sequences and from how often those sequences occurred across donors. To decide whether each TCR beta V gene segment behaved as functional or pseudogenic, an earlier analysis of approximately 600 of the donors relied on high-throughput TCR beta sequencing. Alongside the repertoire data, information on donor age, sex, ethnicity and CMV serostatus was compiled. In a later genetic analysis, genome-wide SNP genotypes for about 65% of the roughly 670 donors were used, and that subset was treated as a discovery cohort. All discovery cohort repertoires had been generated on a single sequencing platform. HLA typing covered class I and class II loci at four-digit resolution. Typing coverage varied by locus: roughly 629-640 donors for A, B, C, DRB1 and DQB1; 522 for DQA1; around 570 for DPA1; roughly 450 for DPB1. Four or five DR-DQ haplotypes were treated as single units for association and clustering because of strong linkage in the cohort. Among some 400 genotyped donors of the cohort, an average of roughly 240,000 unique TCR beta nucleotide sequences were sequenced per donor, 15% to 20% of them non-productive. Beyond this particular receptor, the publication reports: A later analysis associated 16,951 TCR beta sequences with specific HLA alleles at a false discovery rate of 0.05. An earlier analysis of 450 to 750 of the donors showed that most TCR beta V segments appeared in productive rearrangements either about 87% or about 30% of the time, which broadly matched IMGT annotations. When HLA alleles, especially DR and DQ, strongly co-occurred, TCR associations were difficult to assign to individual alleles. It was suggested by the authors that the approach could potentially be generalized to other disease states and immunological phenotypes. Because HLA typing was missing for some donors at each locus, association tests included only the typed subset. Across donors, most TCR sequences were observed very rarely, whereas some public TCRs were present in many individuals. Roughly uniform sequencing depth across donors was assumed in presence/absence analyses, although this assumption may not hold. Compared with equally common non-associated chains, HLA-associated TCR beta chains in a later analysis were more clonally expanded and had lower generation probabilities. Cytomegalovirus status was reported to be diagnosed by the classifier with high specificity and sensitivity in both the original and validation cohorts. According to a later analysis, TCR association rates differed among HLA loci, with DRB1 alleles showing the most associated TCRs and HLA-C alleles showing the fewest. Immune exposure information for the cohort was limited to CMV serostatus. In a later analysis, most CMV-associated TCR beta chains were found to appear HLA-restricted, with HLA associations seemingly driven largely by CMV exposure. The earlier analysis of some 540 of the donors excluded seventeen rarely observed V segments, including chromosome 9 orphons, because counts were too low. In a later genetic analysis, fewer N-insertions in productive TCRs were reported among donors in an Asian-associated ancestry cluster than the roughly 700-donor mean. In this cohort, only TCR beta chains were sequenced, and detectable features were limited by the absence of alpha or paired-chain data. A few of the identified cytomegalovirus-associated TCR beta chains were confirmed in vitro to be specific for cytomegalovirus antigens. Linkage disequilibrium might explain the correlated functional status among segregating V segments, but an unknown experimental factor could not be ruled out. A further reported finding was that TCR beta sequences accurately predicted the HLA-A and HLA-B alleles for most subjects in the first cohort. A total of fewer than 200 TCR beta chains were listed by the study as associated with cytomegalovirus. The sequencing pipeline was judged likely to have produced a cluster of highly shared sequence variants as a technical artifact. A later genetic analysis associated a missense DCLRE1C variant with V-gene and J-gene trimming of TCR beta chains, and an independent cohort replicated the association. According to a later analysis, parvovirus B19, influenza, CMV and Epstein-Barr virus appeared linked to several top co-occurrence clusters.

Libraries were constructed by the immunoSEQ multiplex PCR assay. For the multiplex PCR, a mixture combining 60 forward primers for TCR Vbeta segments and 13 reverse primers for TCR Jbeta segments was used. A multiplex PCR assay on genomic DNA amplified the CDR3 region of rearranged TCR beta genes. The Illumina HiSeq System was used to sequence the amplified TCR beta libraries as 87-base-pair reads. Concerning the study's data processing: Across the 640 or so repertoires, a later analysis counted approximately 75 million unique TCR beta chains, 9 million to 14 million of which were shared by at least two donors. To remove PCR and sequencing errors, raw reads were error-corrected and collapsed into unique sequences using a nearest-neighbor algorithm that merged closely related sequences. To assign V, D and J gene segments, CDR3 sequences were aligned to IMGT reference sequences. For a sequence to be retained, a match of at least six nucleotides to both a V gene segment and a J gene segment was required. A rearrangement counted as productive if the CDR3 had no stop codons and remained in frame with V and J, and every other rearrangement counted as non-productive. CDR3 was defined by IMGT convention, running from the second conserved V-encoded cysteine to the conserved J-encoded phenylalanine. The earlier analysis of about 560 of the donors excluded any sequence lacking an unambiguous match to a single V gene segment. In an earlier analysis of 587 of the donors, V segments were called functional above 56.7% productive rearrangements and were called segregating when the between-donor standard deviation exceeded 5%. A statistical classification framework was built for diagnosing cytomegalovirus status from the catalog of TCR beta chain sequences. V and J gene assignment, in a later analysis, came from comparing TCR nucleotide sequences with IMGT/GENE-DB human TR gene sequences. Using the TCRdist pipeline, a later analysis assigned CDR3 sequences along with most-parsimonious VDJ recombination scenarios. In a later analysis, each TCR beta chain was defined by its CDR3 amino acid sequence together with its V-gene family, and reads lacking a unique V-gene family were excluded. To address suspected cross-contamination and a sequencing artifact, a later analysis removed approximately 590 highly shared, low-generation-probability nucleotide sequences. In a later analysis, a clonal expansion index for each public chain was calculated from normalized within-repertoire ranks of inferred template counts. A later analysis computed generation probabilities with a VDJ recombination model fitted to out-of-frame rearrangements, and checked the results against IGoR. Hypergeometric tests were used in a later analysis to score TCR-TCR, TCR-HLA and TCR-CMV co-occurrence, with a repertoire-size bias correction applied to the TCR pairs. False discovery rates were estimated in a later analysis by permuting HLA or CMV assignments 20 times. In a later analysis, co-occurring TCRs were grouped using DBSCAN, and TCRdist sequence similarity was added for clustering within HLA-allele-positive subsets. Repertoires with fewer than 30,000 or more than 120,000 public chains, plus five repertoires with anomalous nucleotide sharing, were excluded from co-occurrence clustering. TCRdb stores this immuneACCESS table with in-frame sequences only. Part of the clones is absent; in the studies checked, under half of the shortfall reflects unresolved V genes, and no reason is known for the rest. The D gene and trimming were derived from the DNA, and the V and J assignments and clone size from that table. The sample table lists 160,000 or so clones, 65% to 90% of them with a count of one. Together, the top ten hold roughly 2% of the sample.

The cohort consisted of hundreds of healthy bone marrow donors. At the time of sampling, every cohort member was nominally healthy, though immune exposures that went unrecorded were likely present. The donor was CMV seronegative and belonged to the group of 352 seronegative cohort members. A peripheral blood sample was collected from each donor, and TCR beta sequencing was performed on peripheral blood mononuclear cells. The Qiagen DNeasy Blood Extraction Kit was used to extract genomic DNA from the blood cell samples. This clone was seen a few times. The specificity of this receptor is unknown. The record has no base qualities; no much larger clone is one base away. This TCR came from a woman younger than 35 in good health and CMV-seronegative. The sample was PBMCs.

The CDR3 is CASRLTGSGNTIYF. Read as DNA, the sequence is TGTGCCAGCAGACTGACAGGGTCTGGAAACACCATATATTTT. This chain joins TRBV6-5 to TRBJ1-3; TRBD1 aligns with 7 central bases. Trimming accounts for 6 bases at V and 1 base at J, while the number of junction bases matched to no gene is 3. The CDR3 runs 14 amino acids, cysteine and phenylalanine included. Only the CDR3 portion is preserved as DNA: 42 bases, with reading frame beginning at the first base. The germline V gene sets CDR1 to MNHEY and CDR2 to SVGAGI.